This TCR beta chain was recorded in a study of a mutant IDH1 vaccine in newly diagnosed glioma. General study points: Variations in leading peripheral T cell clonotypes appeared to have no connection with pseudoprogression.

This CDR3 is 13 amino acids long. CDR1 and CDR2 from the germline V gene are SGHTA and FQGNSA. Trimming pared 7 bases from V and 2 bases from J, leaving 11 bases between. Using immunoSEQ multiplex PCR, the repertoire was profiled, and TCRdb retains in-frame clones only, with some absent. The sample carries approximately 30,000 clones, about four fifths recorded once. Time point: week 23, last vaccination. All doses held 300 ug of mutant IDH1 20-mer peptide, with topical imiquimod. To note about this clone: What it binds is not known.

The receptor was isolated from a woman in her thirties with glioma. The chain recombines TRBV7-2 with TRBJ1-2; no clear D. The sequencing used PBMCs, collected from a glioma patient whose treatment included an IDH1 peptide vaccine. The CDR3 loop reads CASTVSGNYGYTF. The CDR3 DNA reads TGTGCCAGCACCGTGTCGGGAAACTATGGCTACACCTTC.